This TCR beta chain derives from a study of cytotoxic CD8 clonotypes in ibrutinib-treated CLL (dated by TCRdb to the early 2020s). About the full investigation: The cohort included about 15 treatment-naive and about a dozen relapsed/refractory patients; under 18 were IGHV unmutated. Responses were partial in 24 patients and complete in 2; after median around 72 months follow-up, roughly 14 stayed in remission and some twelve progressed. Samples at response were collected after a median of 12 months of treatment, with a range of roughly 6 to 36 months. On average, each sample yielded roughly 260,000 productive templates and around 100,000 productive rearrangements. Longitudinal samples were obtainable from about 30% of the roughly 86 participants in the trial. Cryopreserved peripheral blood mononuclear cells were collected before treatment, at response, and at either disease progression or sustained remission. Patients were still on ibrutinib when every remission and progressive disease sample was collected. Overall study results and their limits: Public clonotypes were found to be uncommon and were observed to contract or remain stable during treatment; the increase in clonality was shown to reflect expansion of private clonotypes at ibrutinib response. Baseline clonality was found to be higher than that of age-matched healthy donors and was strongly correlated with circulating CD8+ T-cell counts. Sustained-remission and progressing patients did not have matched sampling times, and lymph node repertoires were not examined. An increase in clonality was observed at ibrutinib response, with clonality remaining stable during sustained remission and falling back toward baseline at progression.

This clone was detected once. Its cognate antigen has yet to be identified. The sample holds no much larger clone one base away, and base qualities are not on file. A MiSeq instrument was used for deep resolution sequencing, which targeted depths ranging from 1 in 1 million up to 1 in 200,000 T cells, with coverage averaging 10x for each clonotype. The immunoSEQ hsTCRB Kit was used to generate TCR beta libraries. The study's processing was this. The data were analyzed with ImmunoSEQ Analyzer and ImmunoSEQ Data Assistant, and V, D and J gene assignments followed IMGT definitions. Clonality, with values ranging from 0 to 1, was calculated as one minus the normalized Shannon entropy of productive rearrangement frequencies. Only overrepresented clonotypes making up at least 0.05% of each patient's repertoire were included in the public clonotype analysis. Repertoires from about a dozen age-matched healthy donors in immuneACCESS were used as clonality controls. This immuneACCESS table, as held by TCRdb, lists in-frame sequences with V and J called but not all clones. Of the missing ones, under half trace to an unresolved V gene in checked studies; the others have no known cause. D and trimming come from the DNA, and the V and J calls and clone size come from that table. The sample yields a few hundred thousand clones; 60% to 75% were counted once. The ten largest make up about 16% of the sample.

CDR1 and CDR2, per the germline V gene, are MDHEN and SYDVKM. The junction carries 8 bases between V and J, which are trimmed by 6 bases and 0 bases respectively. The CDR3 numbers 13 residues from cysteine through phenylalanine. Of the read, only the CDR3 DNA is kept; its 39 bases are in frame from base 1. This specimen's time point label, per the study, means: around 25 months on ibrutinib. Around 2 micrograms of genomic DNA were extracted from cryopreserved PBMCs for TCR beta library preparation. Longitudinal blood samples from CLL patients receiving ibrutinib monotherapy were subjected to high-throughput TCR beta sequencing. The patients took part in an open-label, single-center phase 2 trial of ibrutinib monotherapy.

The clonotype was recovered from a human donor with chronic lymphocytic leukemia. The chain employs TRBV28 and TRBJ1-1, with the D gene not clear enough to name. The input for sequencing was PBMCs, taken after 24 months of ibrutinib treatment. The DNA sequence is TGTGCCAGCAGGTCCGGGCTGAACACTGAAGCTTTCTTT. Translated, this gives CASRSGLNTEAFF.